This TCR beta chain is from a study of shared clonotypes between healthy human individuals. CD4+ cell separation produced CD45RA+ naive and CD45RA-negative memory subsets. The germline gives CDR1 SEHNR, CDR2 FQNEAQ (reference sequence). The length of the CDR3 is 15 residues. V dropped 1 base and J dropped 9; count of bases not matched to a gene: 9. As concerns this clone: Its specificity is unknown.

Several immunoSEQ plates received, in even portions, the genomic DNA of each subset. Here immunoSEQ multiplex PCR was the method, and the copy in TCRdb shows in-frame clones only, minus some. The sample has 2 million to 2.5 million clones, 95% seen once. Overall study findings and caveats: It was the few donors that limited the genetic and exposure-history diversity represented.

Sequenced input: naive CD4+ T cells sorted from blood. Noted subset: CD45RA+ positively selected. The sequence was obtained from a man aged 18 to 30 in good health. V usage is TRBV7-9 and J usage is TRBJ1-5; 7 bases align to TRBD1. CDR3 nucleotides: TGTGCCAGCAGCTTAGGTGACAGGGACAGACGGCCCCAGCATTTT. This codes for CASSLGDRDRRPQHF.